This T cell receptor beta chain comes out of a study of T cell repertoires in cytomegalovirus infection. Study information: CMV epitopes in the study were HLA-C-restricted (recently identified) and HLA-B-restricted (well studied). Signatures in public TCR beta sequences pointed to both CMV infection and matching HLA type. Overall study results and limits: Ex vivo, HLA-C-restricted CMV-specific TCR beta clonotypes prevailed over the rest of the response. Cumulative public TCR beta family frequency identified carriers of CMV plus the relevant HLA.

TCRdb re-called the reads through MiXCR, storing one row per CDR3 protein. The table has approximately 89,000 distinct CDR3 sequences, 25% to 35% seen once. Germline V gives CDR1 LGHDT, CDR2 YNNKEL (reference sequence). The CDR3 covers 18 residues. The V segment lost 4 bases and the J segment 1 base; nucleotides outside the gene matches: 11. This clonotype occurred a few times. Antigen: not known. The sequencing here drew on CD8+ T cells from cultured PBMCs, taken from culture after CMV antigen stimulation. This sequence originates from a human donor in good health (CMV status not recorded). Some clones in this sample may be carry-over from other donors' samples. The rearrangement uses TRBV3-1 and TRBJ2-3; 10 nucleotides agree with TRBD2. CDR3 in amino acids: CASSPTRGLAGGTDTQYF. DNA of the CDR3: TGTGCCAGCAGCCCTACAAGAGGGCTAGCGGGGGGCACAGATACGCAGTATTTT.